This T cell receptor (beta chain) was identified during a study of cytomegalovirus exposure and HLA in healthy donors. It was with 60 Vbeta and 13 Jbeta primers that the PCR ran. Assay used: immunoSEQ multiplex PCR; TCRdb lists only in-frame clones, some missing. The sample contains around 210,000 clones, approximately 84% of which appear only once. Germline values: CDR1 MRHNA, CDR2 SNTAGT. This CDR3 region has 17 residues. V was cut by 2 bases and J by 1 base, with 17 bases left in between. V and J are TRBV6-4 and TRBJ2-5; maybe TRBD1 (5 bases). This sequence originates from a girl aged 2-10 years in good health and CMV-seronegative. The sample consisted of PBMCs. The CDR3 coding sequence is TGTGCCAGCAGTGACCTCCCCTTATCGACAGTCCAAGAGACCCAGTACTTC. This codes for CASSDLPLSTVQETQYF.